These 3 T cell receptor beta chains share one sample of origin, sequenced in a study of STAT3 mutations in large granular lymphocyte leukemia. TCRdb keeps only in-frame clones here, not all; method: immunoSEQ multiplex PCR. The sample shows 5,500 to 6,500 clones, 60% to 85% of them seen only once. Regarding the study as a whole: In T-cell large granular lymphocyte leukemia, about half of patients showed multiple immunodominant subclonotypes.

Antigens for these TCRs are unknown. Sample: peripheral blood mononuclear cells. These receptors all stem from a middle-aged man with T-cell large granular lymphocyte leukemia. Some clones in this sample may be carry-over from other donors' samples.

This clone was observed once. This rearrangement joins TRBV19 to TRBJ1-5; tentatively, D is TRBD1 (6 bases). Germline CDR1 LNHDA, CDR2 SQIVND (reference sequence). The CDR3 contains 17 residues. V lost 5 bases and J 3 bases, leaving 20 bases between the germline ends. CDR3: CASSEGPQSGVNQPQHF. The CDR3 DNA reads as TGTGCCAGTAGTGAGGGTCCGCAGTCAGGGGTCAATCAGCCCCAGCATTTT.

The chain uses TRBV7-9 and TRBJ2-1, with a weak D call TRBD1 (6 bases). The CDR3 extends over 15 amino acids. Trimming took off 4 bases at V and 0 bases at J, with 10 bases between the two ends. Germline V gene lookup returns CDR1 SEHNR and CDR2 FQNEAQ (reference sequence). CDR3 in amino acids: CASSSHRDSYNEQFF. As DNA, the CDR3 is TGTGCCAGCAGCTCCCACAGGGACTCCTACAATGAGCAGTTCTTC.

This clone was seen once. V gene TRBV7-3 combines with J gene TRBJ2-1; 9 nucleotides match TRBD2. The CDR3 has 15 residues. J gave up 8 bases and V 5 bases, and 10 bases lay outside the gene matches. Looked up from germline, CDR1 is SGHTA and CDR2 is FQGTGA. The CDR3 region is CASSSGSGSFYEQFF. CDR3 nucleotide sequence: TGTGCCAGCAGCAGCGGTAGCGGGAGTTTTTATGAGCAGTTCTTC.